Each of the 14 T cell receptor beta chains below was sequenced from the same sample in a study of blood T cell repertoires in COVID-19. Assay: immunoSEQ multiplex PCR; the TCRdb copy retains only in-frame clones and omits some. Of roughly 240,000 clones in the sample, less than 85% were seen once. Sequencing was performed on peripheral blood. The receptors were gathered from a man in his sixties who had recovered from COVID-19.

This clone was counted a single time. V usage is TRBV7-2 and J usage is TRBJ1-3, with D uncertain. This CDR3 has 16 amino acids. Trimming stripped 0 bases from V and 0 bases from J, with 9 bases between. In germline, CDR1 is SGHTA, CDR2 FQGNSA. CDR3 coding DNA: TGTGCCAGCAGCTTAGCGACGGGGAGCTCTGGAAACACCATATATTTT. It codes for CASSLATGSSGNTIYF.

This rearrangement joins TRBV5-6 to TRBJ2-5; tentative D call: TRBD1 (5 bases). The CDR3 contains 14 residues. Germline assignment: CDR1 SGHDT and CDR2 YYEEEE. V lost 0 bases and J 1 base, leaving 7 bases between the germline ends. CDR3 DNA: TGTGCCAGCAGCTTGGGGACACTCCAAGAGACCCAGTACTTC. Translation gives CASSLGTLQETQYF.

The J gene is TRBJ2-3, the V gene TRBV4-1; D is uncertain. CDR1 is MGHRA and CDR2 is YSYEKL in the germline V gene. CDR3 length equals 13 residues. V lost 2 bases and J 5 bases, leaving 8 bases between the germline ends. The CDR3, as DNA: TGCGCCAGCAGCCAACTACTACAAGATACGCAGTATTTT. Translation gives CASSQLLQDTQYF.

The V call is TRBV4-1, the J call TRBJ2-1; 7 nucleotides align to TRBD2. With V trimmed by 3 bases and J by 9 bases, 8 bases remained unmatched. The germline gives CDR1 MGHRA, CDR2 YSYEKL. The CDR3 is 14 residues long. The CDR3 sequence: CASSHLAEGSEQFF. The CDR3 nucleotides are TGCGCCAGCAGCCATCTAGCGGAGGGCAGTGAGCAGTTCTTC.

In DNA, the CDR3 is TGTGCCAGCAGTTACGGGGGCATCGGGGGGGCCCCTGAGCAGTTCTTC. It translates to CASSYGGIGGAPEQFF. V is TRBV6-2 or TRBV6-3 and J is TRBJ2-1, with TRBD2 matching 8 bases. Germline trimming cut 2 bases from V and 9 bases from J; bases unmatched to any gene: 12. The CDR3 contains 16 residues. Germline V gene data show CDR1 as MNHEY and CDR2 as SVGEGT.

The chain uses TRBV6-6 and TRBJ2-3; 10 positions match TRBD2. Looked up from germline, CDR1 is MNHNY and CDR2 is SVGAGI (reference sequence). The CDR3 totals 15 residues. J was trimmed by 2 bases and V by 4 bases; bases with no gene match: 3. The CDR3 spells CASSLAGGYTDTQYF. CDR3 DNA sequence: TGTGCCAGCAGTTTAGCGGGGGGATACACAGATACGCAGTATTTT.

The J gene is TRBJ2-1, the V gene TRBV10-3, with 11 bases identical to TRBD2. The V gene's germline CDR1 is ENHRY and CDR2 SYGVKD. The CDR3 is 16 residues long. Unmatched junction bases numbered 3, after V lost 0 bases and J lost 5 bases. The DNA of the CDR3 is TGTGCCATCAGTGAGTCGGGGACTAGCGGAGACAATGAGCAGTTCTTC. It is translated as CAISESGTSGDNEQFF.

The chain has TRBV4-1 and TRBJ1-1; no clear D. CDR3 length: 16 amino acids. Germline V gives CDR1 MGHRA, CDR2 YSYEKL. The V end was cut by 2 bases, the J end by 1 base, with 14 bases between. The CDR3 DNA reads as TGCGCCAGCAGCCAACCCCTTCGGACTGGGAACACTGAAGCTTTCTTT. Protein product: CASSQPLRTGNTEAFF.

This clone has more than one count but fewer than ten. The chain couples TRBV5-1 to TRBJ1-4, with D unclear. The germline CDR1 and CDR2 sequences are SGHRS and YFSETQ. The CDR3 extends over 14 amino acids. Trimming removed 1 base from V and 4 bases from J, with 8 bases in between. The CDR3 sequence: CASSLTEYNEKLFF. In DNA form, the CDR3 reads TGCGCCAGCAGCTTGACAGAGTATAATGAAAAACTGTTTTTT. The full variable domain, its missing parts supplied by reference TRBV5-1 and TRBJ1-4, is KAGVTQTPRYLIKTRGQQVTLSCSPISGHRSVSWYQQTPGQGLQFLFEYFSETQRNKGNFPGRFSGRQFSNSRSEMNVSTLELGDSALYLCASSLTEYNEKLFFGSGTQLSVL.

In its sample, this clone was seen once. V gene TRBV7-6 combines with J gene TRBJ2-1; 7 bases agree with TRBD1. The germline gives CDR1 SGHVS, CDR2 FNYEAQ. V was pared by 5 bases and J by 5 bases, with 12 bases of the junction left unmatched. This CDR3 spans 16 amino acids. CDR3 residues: CASSDKTRTGNNEQFF. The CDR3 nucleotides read TGTGCCAGCAGCGATAAGACTCGGACAGGTAACAATGAGCAGTTCTTC.

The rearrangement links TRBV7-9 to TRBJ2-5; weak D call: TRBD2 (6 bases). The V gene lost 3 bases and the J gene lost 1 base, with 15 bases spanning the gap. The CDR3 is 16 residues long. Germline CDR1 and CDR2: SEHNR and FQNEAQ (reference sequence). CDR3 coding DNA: TGTGCCAGCAGCTTTTACCTTTCGGAGGGCCAAGAGACCCAGTACTTC. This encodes CASSFYLSEGQETQYF.

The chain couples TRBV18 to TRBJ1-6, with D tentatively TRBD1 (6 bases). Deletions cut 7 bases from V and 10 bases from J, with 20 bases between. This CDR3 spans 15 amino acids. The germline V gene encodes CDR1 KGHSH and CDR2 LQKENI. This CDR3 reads CASFRGTQGNSPLHF. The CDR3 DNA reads TGTGCCAGCTTCAGAGGGACCCAGGGGAACTCACCCCTCCACTTT.

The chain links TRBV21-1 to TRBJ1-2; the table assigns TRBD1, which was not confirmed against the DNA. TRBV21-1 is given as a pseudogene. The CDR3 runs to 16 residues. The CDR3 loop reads CASRERDRGDYYGYTF. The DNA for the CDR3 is TGTGCCAGCAGGGAAAGGGACAGGGGAGACTACTATGGCTACACCTTC.

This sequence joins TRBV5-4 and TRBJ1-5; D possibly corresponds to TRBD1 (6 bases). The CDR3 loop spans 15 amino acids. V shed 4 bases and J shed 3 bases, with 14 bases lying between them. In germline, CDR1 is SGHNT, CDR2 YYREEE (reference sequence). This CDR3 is CASSNLGQTNQPQHF. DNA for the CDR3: TGTGCCAGCAGCAACCTCGGACAGACCAATCAGCCCCAGCATTTT.